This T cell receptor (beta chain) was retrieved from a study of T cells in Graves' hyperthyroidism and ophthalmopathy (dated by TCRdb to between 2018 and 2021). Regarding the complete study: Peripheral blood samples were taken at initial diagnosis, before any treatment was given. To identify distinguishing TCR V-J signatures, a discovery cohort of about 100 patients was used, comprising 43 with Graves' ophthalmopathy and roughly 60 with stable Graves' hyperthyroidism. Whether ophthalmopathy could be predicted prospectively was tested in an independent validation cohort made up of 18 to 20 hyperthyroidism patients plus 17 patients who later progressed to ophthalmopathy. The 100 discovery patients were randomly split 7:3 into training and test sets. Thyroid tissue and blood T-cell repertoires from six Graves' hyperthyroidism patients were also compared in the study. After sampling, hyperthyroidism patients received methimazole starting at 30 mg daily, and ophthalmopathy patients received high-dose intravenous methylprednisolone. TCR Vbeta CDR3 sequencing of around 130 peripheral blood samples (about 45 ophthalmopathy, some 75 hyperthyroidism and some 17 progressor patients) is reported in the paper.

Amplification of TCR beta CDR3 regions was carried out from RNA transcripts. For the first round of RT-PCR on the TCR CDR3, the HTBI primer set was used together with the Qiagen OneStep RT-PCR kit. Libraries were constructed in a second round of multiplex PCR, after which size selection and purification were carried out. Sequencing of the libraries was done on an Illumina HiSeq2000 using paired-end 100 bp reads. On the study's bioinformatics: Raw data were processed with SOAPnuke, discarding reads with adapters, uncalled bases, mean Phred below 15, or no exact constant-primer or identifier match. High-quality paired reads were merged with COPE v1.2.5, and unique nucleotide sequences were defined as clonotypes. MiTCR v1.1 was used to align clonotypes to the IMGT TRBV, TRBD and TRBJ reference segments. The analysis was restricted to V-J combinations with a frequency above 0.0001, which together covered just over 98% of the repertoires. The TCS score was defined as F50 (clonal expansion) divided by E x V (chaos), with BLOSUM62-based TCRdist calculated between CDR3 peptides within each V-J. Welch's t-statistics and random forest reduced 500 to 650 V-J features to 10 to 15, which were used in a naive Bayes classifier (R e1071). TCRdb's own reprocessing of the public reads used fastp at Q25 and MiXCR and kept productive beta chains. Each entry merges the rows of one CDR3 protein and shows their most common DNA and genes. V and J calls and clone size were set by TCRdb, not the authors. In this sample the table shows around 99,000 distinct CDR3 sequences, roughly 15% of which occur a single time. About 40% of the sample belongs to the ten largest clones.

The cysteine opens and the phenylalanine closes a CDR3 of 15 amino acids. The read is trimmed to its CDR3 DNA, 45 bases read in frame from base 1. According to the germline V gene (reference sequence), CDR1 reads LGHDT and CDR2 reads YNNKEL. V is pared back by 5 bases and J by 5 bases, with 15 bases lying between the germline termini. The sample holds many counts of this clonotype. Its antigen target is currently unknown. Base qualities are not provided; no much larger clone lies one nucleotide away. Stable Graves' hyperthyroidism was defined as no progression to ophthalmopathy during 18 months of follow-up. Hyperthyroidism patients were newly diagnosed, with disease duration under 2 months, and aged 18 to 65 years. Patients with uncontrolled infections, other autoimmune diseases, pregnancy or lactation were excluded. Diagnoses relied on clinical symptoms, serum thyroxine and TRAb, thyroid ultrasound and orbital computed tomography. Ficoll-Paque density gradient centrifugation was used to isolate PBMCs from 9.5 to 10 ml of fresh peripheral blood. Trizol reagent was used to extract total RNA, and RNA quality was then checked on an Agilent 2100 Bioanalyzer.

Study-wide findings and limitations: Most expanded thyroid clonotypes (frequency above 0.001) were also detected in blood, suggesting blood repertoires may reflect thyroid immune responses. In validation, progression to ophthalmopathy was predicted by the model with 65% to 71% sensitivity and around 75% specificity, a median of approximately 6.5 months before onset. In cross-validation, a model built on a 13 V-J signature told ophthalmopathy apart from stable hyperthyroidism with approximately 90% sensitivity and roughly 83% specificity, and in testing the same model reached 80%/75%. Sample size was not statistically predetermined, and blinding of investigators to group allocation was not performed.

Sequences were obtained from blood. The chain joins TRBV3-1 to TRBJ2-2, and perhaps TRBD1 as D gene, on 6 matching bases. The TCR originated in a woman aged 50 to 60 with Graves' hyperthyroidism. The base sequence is TGTGCCAGCAGCGCAGCAGGGGTGGTTACCGGGGAGCTGTTTTTT. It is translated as CASSAAGVVTGELFF.